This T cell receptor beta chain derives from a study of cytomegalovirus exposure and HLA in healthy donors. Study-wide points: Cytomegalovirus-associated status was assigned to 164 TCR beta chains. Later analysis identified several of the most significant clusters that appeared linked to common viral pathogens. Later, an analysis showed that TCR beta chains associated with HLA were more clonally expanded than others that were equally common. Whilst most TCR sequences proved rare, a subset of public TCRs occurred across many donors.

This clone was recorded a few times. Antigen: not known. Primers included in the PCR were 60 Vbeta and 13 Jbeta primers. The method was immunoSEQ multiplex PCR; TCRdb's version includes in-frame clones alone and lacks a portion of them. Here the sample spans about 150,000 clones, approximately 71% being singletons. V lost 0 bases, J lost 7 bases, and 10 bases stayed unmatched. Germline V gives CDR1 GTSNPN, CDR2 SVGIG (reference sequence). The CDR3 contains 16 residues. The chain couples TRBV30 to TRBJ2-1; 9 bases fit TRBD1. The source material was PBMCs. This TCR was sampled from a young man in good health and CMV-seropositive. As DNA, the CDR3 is TGTGCCTGGAGTGTATTTGTCGGGACAGGGTCAAATGAGCAGTTCTTC. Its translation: CAWSVFVGTGSNEQFF.